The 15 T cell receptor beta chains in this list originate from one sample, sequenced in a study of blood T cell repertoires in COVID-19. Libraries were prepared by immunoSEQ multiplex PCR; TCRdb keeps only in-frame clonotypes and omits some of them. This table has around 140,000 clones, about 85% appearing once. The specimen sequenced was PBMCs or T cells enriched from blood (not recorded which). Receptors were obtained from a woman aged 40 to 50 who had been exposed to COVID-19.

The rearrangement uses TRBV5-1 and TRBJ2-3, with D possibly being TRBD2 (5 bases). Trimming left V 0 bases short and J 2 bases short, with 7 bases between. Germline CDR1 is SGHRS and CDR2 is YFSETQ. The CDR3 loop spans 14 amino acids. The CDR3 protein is CASSLAGTTDTQYF. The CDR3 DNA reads TGCGCCAGCAGCTTGGCGGGAACCACAGATACGCAGTATTTT.

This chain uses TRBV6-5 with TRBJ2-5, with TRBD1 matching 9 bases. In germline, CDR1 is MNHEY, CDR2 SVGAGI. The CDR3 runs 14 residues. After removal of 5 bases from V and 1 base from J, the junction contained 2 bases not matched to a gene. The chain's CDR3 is CASSRGQGQETQYF. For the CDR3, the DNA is TGTGCCAGCAGTAGGGGACAGGGCCAAGAGACCCAGTACTTC.

CDR3 DNA sequence: TGTGCCAGCAGCCCCCCCCCTAGCGGGAACACCGGGGAGCTGTTTTTT. Residues: CASSPPPSGNTGELFF. V and J are TRBV7-2 and TRBJ2-2; 7 bases fit TRBD2. The CDR3 is 16 amino acids. With V trimmed by 5 bases and J by 1 base, 7 bases remained unmatched. Germline V lookup: CDR1 SGHTA, CDR2 FQGNSA.

The chain's CDR3 is CATSDSGTTYNEQFF. In DNA, the CDR3 is TGTGCCACCAGTGATTCAGGGACTACCTACAATGAGCAGTTCTTC. The chain carries TRBV24-1 and TRBJ2-1; 7 bases are shared with TRBD2. Germline lookup yields CDR1 KGHDR and CDR2 SFDVKD. The CDR3 runs 15 residues. After removal of 2 bases from V and 2 bases from J, the junction contained 2 bases not matched to a gene.

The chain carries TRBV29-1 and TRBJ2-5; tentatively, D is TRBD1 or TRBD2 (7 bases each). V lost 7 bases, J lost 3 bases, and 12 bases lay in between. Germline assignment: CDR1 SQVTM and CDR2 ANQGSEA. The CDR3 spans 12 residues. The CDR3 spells CSGGGQKETQYF. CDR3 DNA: TGCAGCGGGGGGGGACAGAAAGAGACCCAGTACTTC.

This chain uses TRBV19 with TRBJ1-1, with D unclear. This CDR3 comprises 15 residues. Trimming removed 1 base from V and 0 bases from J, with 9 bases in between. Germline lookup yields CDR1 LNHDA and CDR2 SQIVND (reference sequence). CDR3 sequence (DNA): TGTGCCAGTAGTATAGTGCACAAGTTGAACACTGAAGCTTTCTTT. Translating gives CASSIVHKLNTEAFF.

CDR3 nucleotide sequence: TGTGCCAGCAGCAGGGACAGGATCACAGATACGCAGTATTTT. Translating gives CASSRDRITDTQYF. V is TRBV7-3 and J is TRBJ2-3; 8 bases align to TRBD1. The germline V gene has CDR1 SGHTA and CDR2 FQGTGA. This CDR3 contains 14 residues. V shed 5 bases, J shed 2 bases, and the junction held 3 bases outside the gene matches.

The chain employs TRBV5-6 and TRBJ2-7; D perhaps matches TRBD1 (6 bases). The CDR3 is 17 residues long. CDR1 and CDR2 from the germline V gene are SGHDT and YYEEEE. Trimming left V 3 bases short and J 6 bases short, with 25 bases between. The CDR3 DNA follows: TGTGCCAGCAGCTCTACCGAGGACAGCCCCATGTCATCCGAGCAGTACTTC. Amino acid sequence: CASSSTEDSPMSSEQYF.

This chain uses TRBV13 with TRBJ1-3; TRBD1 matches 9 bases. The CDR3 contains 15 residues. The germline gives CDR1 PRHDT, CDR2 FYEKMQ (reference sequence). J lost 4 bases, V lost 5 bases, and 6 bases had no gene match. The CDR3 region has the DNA TGTGCCAGCAGCCCAGTGGGACAGGGAGGAAACACCATATATTTT. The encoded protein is CASSPVGQGGNTIYF.

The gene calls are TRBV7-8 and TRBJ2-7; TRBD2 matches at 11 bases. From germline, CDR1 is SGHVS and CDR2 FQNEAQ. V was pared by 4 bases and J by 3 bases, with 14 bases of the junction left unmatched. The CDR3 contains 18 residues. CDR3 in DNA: TGTGCCAGCAGCTACCCAGGGACTAGCGGAAAAAACTTCTACGAGCAGTACTTC. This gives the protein CASSYPGTSGKNFYEQYF.

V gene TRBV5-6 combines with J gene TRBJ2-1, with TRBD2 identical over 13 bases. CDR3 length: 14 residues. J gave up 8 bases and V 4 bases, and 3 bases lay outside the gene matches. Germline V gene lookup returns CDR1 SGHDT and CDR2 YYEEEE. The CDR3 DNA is TGTGCCAGCAGCCTCGGACTAGCGGGAGATGAGCAGTTCTTC. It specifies CASSLGLAGDEQFF. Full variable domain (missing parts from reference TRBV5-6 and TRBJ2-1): DAGVTQSPTHLIKTRGQQVTLRCSPKSGHDTVSWYQQALGQGPQFIFQYYEEEERQRGNFPDRFSGHQFPNYSSELNVNALLLGDSALYLCASSLGLAGDEQFFGPGTRLTVL.

CDR3 bases: TGTGCCAGCAGCTTAGGGGACAGGGGTATTCAGCCCCAGCATTTT. This translates into CASSLGDRGIQPQHF. The genes are TRBV7-9 and TRBJ1-5; 10 bases line up with TRBD1. The germline CDR1 and CDR2 sequences are SEHNR and FQNEAQ (reference sequence). The trim removed 1 base at V and 6 bases at J, leaving 3 bases unmatched. The CDR3 runs to 15 residues.

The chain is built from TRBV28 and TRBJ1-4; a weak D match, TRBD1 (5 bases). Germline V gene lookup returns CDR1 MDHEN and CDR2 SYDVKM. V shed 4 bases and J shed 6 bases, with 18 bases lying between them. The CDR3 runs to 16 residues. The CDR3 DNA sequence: TGTGCCAGCAGTTCGGCAGGGAGGAATTTAGATGAAAAACTGTTTTTT. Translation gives CASSSAGRNLDEKLFF.

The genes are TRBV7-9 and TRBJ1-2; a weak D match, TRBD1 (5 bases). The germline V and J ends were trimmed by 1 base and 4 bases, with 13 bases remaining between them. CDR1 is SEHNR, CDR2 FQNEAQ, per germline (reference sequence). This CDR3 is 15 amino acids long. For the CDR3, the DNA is TGTGCCAGCAGCTTAGAGCAGGGATTCCTCTATGGCTACACCTTC. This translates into CASSLEQGFLYGYTF.

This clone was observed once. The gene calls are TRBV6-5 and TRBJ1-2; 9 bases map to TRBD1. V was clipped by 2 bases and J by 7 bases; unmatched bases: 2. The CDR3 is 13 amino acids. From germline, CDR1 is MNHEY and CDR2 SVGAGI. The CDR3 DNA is TGTGCCAGCAGTTACGCACAGGGGGCTGGCTACACCTTC. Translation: CASSYAQGAGYTF.